What follows are 21 T cell receptor beta chains derived from one specimen sequenced in a study of identical twins. Each CDR3 protein is one row after TCRdb ran MiXCR on the 5' RACE reads. Seen here are 420,000 or so distinct CDR3 sequences, 18% observed once, and the top ten hold less than 15%. Sequencing input: naive T cells sorted from blood. The receptors come from a man aged 50-59 years in good health.

The sample holds a few counts of this clonotype. The genes are TRBV5-1 and TRBJ2-3, with no clear D. Germline V lookup: CDR1 SGHRS, CDR2 YFSETQ. CDR3 length: 16 amino acids. V lost 2 bases, J lost 1 base, and 14 bases lay in between. The CDR3 protein is CASSFRSSRGTDTQYF. The CDR3 DNA is TGCGCCAGCAGCTTTCGTTCCTCTAGGGGCACAGATACGCAGTATTTT.

At least ten counts were recorded for this clonotype. The chain employs TRBV7-3 and TRBJ2-7, with 8 bases fitting TRBD2. The germline V gene has CDR1 SGHTA and CDR2 FQGTGA. After removal of 5 bases from V and 3 bases from J, the junction contained 9 bases not matched to a gene. This CDR3 contains 15 residues. The CDR3 sequence is CASSIGGGGYYEQYF. DNA of the CDR3: TGTGCCAGCAGCATCGGGGGGGGCGGTTACTACGAGCAGTACTTC. Combining the CDR3 with reference TRBV7-3 and TRBJ2-7 gives the whole variable domain GAGVSQTPSNKVTEKGKYVELRCDPISGHTALYWYRQSLGQGPEFLIYFQGTGAADDSGLPNDRFFAVRPEGSVSTLKIQRTERGDSAVYLCASSIGGGGYYEQYFGPGTRLTVT.

The chain carries TRBV29-1 and TRBJ1-3; 7 bases are shared with TRBD1. The length of the CDR3 is 14 residues. The J segment lost 0 bases and the V segment lost 7 bases, leaving 6 bases of the junction unmatched. Germline CDR1 and CDR2: SQVTM and ANQGSEA. The CDR3 protein is CSAARGGSGNTIYF. CDR3 coding DNA: TGCAGCGCAGCCAGGGGGGGCTCTGGAAACACCATATATTTT.

The chain employs TRBV2 and TRBJ2-3; perhaps TRBD1 as D (5 bases). The germline CDR1 and CDR2 sequences are SNHLY and FYNNEI. V dropped 1 base and J dropped 4 bases, with 6 bases sitting between them. The CDR3 is 13 residues long. CDR3 sequence (DNA): TGTGCCAGCAGTGAAGGGGGCCCAGATACGCAGTATTTT. Its translation is CASSEGGPDTQYF. Filled out from reference TRBV2 and TRBJ2-3, the complete variable domain reads EPEVTQTPSHQVTQMGQEVILRCVPISNHLYFYWYRQILGQKVEFLVSFYNNEISEKSEIFDDQFSVERPDGSNFTLKIRSTKLEDSAMYFCASSEGGPDTQYFGPGTRLTVL.

This clonotype was seen a handful of times. This chain joins TRBV24-1 and TRBJ1-5, with D possibly being TRBD1 (6 bases). The CDR3 is 14 amino acids. Germline CDR1 and CDR2: KGHDR and SFDVKD. Trimming took off 7 bases at V and 4 bases at J, with 13 bases between the two ends. CDR3 coding DNA: TGTGCCACCAGGGGTACAGGGCGTAATCAGCCCCAGCATTTT. Its translation is CATRGTGRNQPQHF.

This clonotype was seen at least ten times. CDR3 coding DNA: TGCAGCGTTGGGACGGCTGAGCAGTTCTTC. Its translation: CSVGTAEQFF. The chain uses TRBV29-1 and TRBJ2-1; D is unresolved. Germline V gene lookup returns CDR1 SQVTM and CDR2 ANQGSEA. The CDR3 contains 10 residues. V lost 4 bases to trimming and J lost 9 bases, with 7 bases between them.

On this clonotype itself: Mismatch with germline at one junction end may stem from a read error. This chain connects TRBV6-2 or TRBV6-3 to TRBJ2-7; D gene unclear. The germline gives CDR1 MNHEY, CDR2 SVGEGT. The CDR3 length is 14 residues. The CDR3 bases are TGTGCCAGCAGTCCTCTGGGCGATGGCTACAAGCAGTACTTC. It specifies CASSPLGDGYKQYF.

The rearrangement uses TRBV11-2 and TRBJ1-4; unclear D gene. CDR1 and CDR2 from the germline V gene are SGHAT and FQNNGV. The CDR3 consists of 15 residues. The V gene lost 1 base and the J gene lost 2 bases, with 8 bases spanning the gap. The CDR3 loop reads CASSLVPVTNEKLFF. DNA of the CDR3: TGTGCCAGCAGCTTAGTGCCGGTCACTAATGAAAAACTGTTTTTT.

The chain employs TRBV24-1 and TRBJ2-7; no reliable D call. V shed 0 bases and J shed 1 base, with 12 bases lying between them. This CDR3 region has 16 residues. Per the germline V gene, CDR1 is KGHDR and CDR2 is SFDVKD. CDR3 protein: CATSDLQGDRSYEQYF. The CDR3, as DNA: TGTGCCACCAGTGATTTGCAAGGAGACCGATCCTACGAGCAGTACTTC.

J is TRBJ1-6 and V is TRBV3-1; D unresolved. Trimming removed 4 bases at V and 9 bases at J, with 13 bases between. The CDR3 consists of 14 residues. The germline gives CDR1 LGHDT, CDR2 YNNKEL (reference sequence). CDR3 in amino acids: CASSLVREASPLHF. In nucleotides, the CDR3 is TGTGCCAGCAGCCTCGTCCGGGAGGCTTCACCCCTCCACTTT.

The chain uses TRBV18 and TRBJ1-1; D is possibly TRBD1 (6 bases). The ends were cut back, 3 bases at V and 1 base at J, with 9 bases in the middle. Germline V gives CDR1 KGHSH, CDR2 LQKENI. The CDR3 covers 14 residues. The CDR3 DNA reads as TGTGCCAGCTCACCGGGACACTCGAACACTGAAGCTTTCTTT. Translation gives CASSPGHSNTEAFF.

This clonotype occurred many times. The chain employs TRBV6-5 and TRBJ1-2; 8 bases are shared with TRBD1. J gave up 6 bases and V 2 bases, and 8 bases lay outside the gene matches. The V gene's germline CDR1 is MNHEY and CDR2 SVGAGI. This CDR3 is 15 amino acids long. The DNA of the CDR3 is TGTGCCAGCAGTTACGGTCAGGGGGCGCGTAATGGCTACACCTTC. Translated, it gives CASSYGQGARNGYTF.

This clonotype was seen a handful of times. The V call is TRBV7-2, the J call TRBJ1-6; 8 nucleotides agree with TRBD1. This CDR3 has 14 residues. J was trimmed by 8 bases and V by 4 bases; bases with no gene match: 4. The germline V gene has CDR1 SGHTA and CDR2 FQGNSA. CDR3 DNA: TGTGCCAGCAGCTCGCAGGGGGCTTATTCACCCCTCCACTTT. It is translated as CASSSQGAYSPLHF.

This clonotype was detected ten times or more. This sequence joins TRBV29-1 and TRBJ2-7; a possible D gene is TRBD1 (6 bases). This CDR3 comprises 14 residues. Germline CDR1 is SQVTM and CDR2 is ANQGSEA. The V end lost 1 base, the J end lost 3 bases, and 13 bases lay between the germline ends. The CDR3 coding sequence is TGCAGCGTTGAAGCTACAAGGACAGACTACGAGCAGTACTTC. Residues: CSVEATRTDYEQYF.

This clonotype has a count of ten or more. The rearrangement uses TRBV29-1 and TRBJ1-4; no definite D call. The CDR3 is made up of 12 amino acids. The V and J ends lost 6 bases and 7 bases respectively, with 12 bases between them. Germline V CDR1 and CDR2: SQVTM, ANQGSEA. The chain's CDR3 is CSVREAGEKLFF. Written as DNA, the CDR3 is TGCAGCGTCCGCGAGGCTGGTGAAAAACTGTTTTTT.

This clonotype appeared many times. The chain employs TRBV6-1 and TRBJ2-7, with TRBD2 identical over 9 bases. CDR1 MNHNS and CDR2 SASEGT come from the germline V gene. J was trimmed by 0 bases and V by 8 bases; bases with no gene match: 5. This CDR3 has 14 residues. CDR3 amino acids: CASGASGDSYEQYF. The DNA of the CDR3 is TGTGCCAGCGGGGCTAGCGGGGACTCCTACGAGCAGTACTTC.

The CDR3 DNA follows: TGTGCCAGCAGCCAGACTGGGGGAGAGCAGTACTTC. Translating gives CASSQTGGEQYF. The chain couples TRBV3-1 to TRBJ2-7; perhaps D is TRBD1 or TRBD2 (5 bases each). V gave up 3 bases and J gave up 7 bases, with 10 bases separating them. The CDR3 contains 12 residues. The germline gives CDR1 LGHDT, CDR2 YNNKEL (reference sequence).

This clonotype was counted at least ten times. CDR3 amino acids: CASSDQYSEAFF. The CDR3 DNA reads TGTGCCAGCAGCGATCAATACAGTGAAGCTTTCTTT. The genes are TRBV7-9 and TRBJ1-1; D is unresolved. CDR1 and CDR2 (germline): SEHNR, FQNEAQ (reference sequence). With 5 bases removed from V and 7 bases from J, the gap between germline ends came to 11 bases. The CDR3 totals 12 residues.

A few counts support this clonotype. The J gene is TRBJ2-5, the V gene TRBV12-3 or TRBV12-4; D ambiguous. Deletions cut 2 bases from V and 5 bases from J, with 9 bases between. The CDR3 has 13 amino acids. CDR3 nucleotide sequence: TGTGCCAGCAGTTTACTGGGTCGGGAGACCCAGTACTTC. Amino acids: CASSLLGRETQYF.

This clonotype came up many times. The chain joins TRBV28 to TRBJ2-1; TRBD1 aligns across 7 bases. Germline assignment: CDR1 MDHEN and CDR2 SYDVKM. Trimming at V came to 5 bases and at J to 4 bases, leaving 11 bases not matched to a gene. The CDR3 has 16 amino acids. The CDR3 loop is CASSRGQDGDYNEQFF. In DNA, the CDR3 is TGTGCCAGCAGTCGAGGACAGGATGGTGATTACAATGAGCAGTTCTTC. Full variable domain (rest looked up from reference TRBV28 and TRBJ2-1): DVKVTQSSRYLVKRTGEKVFLECVQDMDHENMFWYRQDPGLGLRLIYFSYDVKMKEKGDIPEGYSVSREKKERFSLILESASTNQTSMYLCASSRGQDGDYNEQFFGPGTRLTVL.

This clonotype occurred many times. This chain uses TRBV7-2 with TRBJ1-3; the D is unclear. Trimming shortened V by 2 bases and J by 0 bases, and 8 bases separated the two germline ends. The CDR3 covers 15 residues. Germline V gives CDR1 SGHTA, CDR2 FQGNSA. CDR3 residues: CASSLSRVSGNTIYF. The DNA for the CDR3 is TGTGCCAGCAGCTTATCGAGGGTCTCTGGAAACACCATATATTTT.